These T cell receptor beta chains were read from a single sample in a study of memory CD4+ T cells and cytomegalovirus serostatus. The data were produced by immunoSEQ multiplex PCR, yet TCRdb's version contains in-frame clones alone and is incomplete. The sample holds around 50,000 clones, about 73% seen once. The source material was memory CD4+ T cells from blood. The receptors shown here come from an adult in good health and CMV-seronegative. Both conserved end residues are part of each CDR3. A D gene is named only where the DNA matches it firmly. Some rows mark clone size as missing; the rest say once, few, many or name a class of expanded clone.

cdr3_aa: CASRASGSHGAKNIQYF
cdr3_nt: TGTGCCAGCAGGGCTAGCGGGAGCCACGGGGCCAAAAACATTCAGTACTTC
v_call: TRBV28
j_call: TRBJ2-4
d_call: TRBD2
clone_size: .

cdr3_aa: CASSSTANGVEQYF
cdr3_nt: TGTGCCAGCAGCTCGACAGCGAATGGGGTCGAGCAGTACTTC
v_call: TRBV6-1
j_call: TRBJ2-7
d_call: .
clone_size: once

cdr3_aa: CASTLGGGETGELFF
cdr3_nt: TGTGCCAGCACCCTAGGGGGAGGCGAGACCGGGGAGCTGTTTTTT
v_call: TRBV28
j_call: TRBJ2-2
d_call: .
clone_size: .

cdr3_aa: CASSWPGHFQETQYF
cdr3_nt: TGCGCCAGCAGCTGGCCGGGACACTTCCAAGAGACCCAGTACTTC
v_call: TRBV5-1
j_call: TRBJ2-5
d_call: .
clone_size: few

cdr3_aa: CASSKGDRPHTGELFF
cdr3_nt: TGTGCCAGCAGTAAAGGGGACAGGCCCCACACCGGGGAGCTGTTTTTT
v_call: TRBV2
j_call: TRBJ2-2
d_call: TRBD1
clone_size: .

cdr3_aa: CAVVGTSGRYEQYF
cdr3_nt: TGTGCCGTAGTCGGGACTAGCGGGAGGTACGAGCAGTACTTC
v_call: TRBV2
j_call: TRBJ2-7
d_call: TRBD2
clone_size: once

cdr3_aa: CAISETRTGATGELFF
cdr3_nt: TGTGCCATCAGTGAGACGCGGACAGGCGCCACCGGGGAGCTGTTTTTT
v_call: TRBV10-3
j_call: TRBJ2-2
d_call: TRBD1
clone_size: .

cdr3_aa: CASSILQPRGYTF
cdr3_nt: TGTGCCAGTAGTATACTACAGCCTCGAGGCTACACCTTC
v_call: TRBV19
j_call: TRBJ1-2
d_call: .
clone_size: .

cdr3_aa: CASSARSGTGKSNEQFF
cdr3_nt: TGTGCCAGCAGCGCCAGGTCCGGGACAGGGAAATCTAATGAGCAGTTCTTC
v_call: TRBV5-8
j_call: TRBJ2-1
d_call: TRBD1
clone_size: .

cdr3_aa: CASSLEGQVTYEQYF
cdr3_nt: TGCGCCAGCAGCTTGGAGGGACAGGTCACCTACGAGCAGTACTTC
v_call: TRBV5-1
j_call: TRBJ2-7
d_call: TRBD1
clone_size: .

cdr3_aa: CASSEDRGGNGELFF
cdr3_nt: TGTGCCAGCAGCGAGGACAGGGGAGGTAACGGGGAGCTGTTTTTT
v_call: TRBV2
j_call: TRBJ2-2
d_call: TRBD1
clone_size: .